The 27 T cell receptor beta chains in this list originate from one sample, sequenced in a study of human T cells and chemical hapten exposure. Regarding time point: patch test 1, 2 weeks after DPC sensitization. Stated treatment: therapeutic diphenylcyclopropenone sensitization with weekly scalp DPC. Via MiXCR, TCRdb re-called the RACE reads, giving one row per CDR3 protein. Altogether around 150,000 distinct CDR3 sequences are present, about 14% being singletons, with the ten largest covering approximately 1.5%. This specimen was whole blood, taken in connection with sensitization to the hapten diphenylcyclopropenone (DPC). The receptors shown here come from a woman aged 25-40 years with alopecia areata. Some clones in this sample may be carry-over from other donors' samples.

V is TRBV7-6 and J is TRBJ2-1, with TRBD2 as a possible D gene (5 bases). With 5 bases removed from V and 3 bases from J, the gap between germline ends came to 8 bases. Germline V gives CDR1 SGHVS, CDR2 FNYEAQ. This CDR3 region has 13 residues. The CDR3 here is CASSLGNYNEQFF. DNA of the CDR3: TGTGCCAGCAGCCTCGGGAACTACAATGAGCAGTTCTTC.

This clonotype was detected only a few times. This chain links TRBV28 with TRBJ2-7, with D possibly called TRBD1 or TRBD2 (6 bases each). With 6 bases removed from V and 1 base from J, the gap between germline ends came to 13 bases. Per germline, CDR1 MDHEN and CDR2 SYDVKM. The length of the CDR3 is 14 residues. As DNA, the CDR3 is TGTGCCAGCAGGATCGGCGGGACATCCTACGAGCAGTACTTC. As protein: CASRIGGTSYEQYF.

As concerns this clonotype: Its ends do not fully match the called genes, so a read error is possible. The chain uses TRBV18 and TRBJ2-3; tentative D call: TRBD1 (6 bases). Per germline, CDR1 KGHSH and CDR2 LQKENI. The CDR3 contains 15 residues. The CDR3: CAGSPTRTGTDTQYF. CDR3 DNA: TGTGCCGGCTCACCAACCCGGACAGGCACAGATACGCAGTATTTT. Full variable domain (outside the CDR3, taken from reference TRBV18 and TRBJ2-3): NAGVMQNPRHLVRRRGQEARLRCSPMKGHSHVYWYRQLPEEGLKFMVYLQKENIIDESGMPKERFSAEFPKEGPSILRIQQVVRGDSAAYFCAGSPTRTGTDTQYFGPGTRLTVL.

The rearrangement uses TRBV7-2 and TRBJ1-2; D might be TRBD1 (6 bases). Germline CDR1 reads SGHTA; CDR2 reads FQGNSA. The V and J ends lost 5 bases and 6 bases respectively, with 22 bases between them. This CDR3 comprises 16 residues. In DNA, the CDR3 is TGTGCCAGCAGCCCCTGGGGGGGGGCGCGATCTGATGGCTACACCTTC. The encoded protein is CASSPWGGARSDGYTF.

This CDR3 is CASSVATGHSGNTIYF. In DNA, the CDR3 is TGTGCCAGCAGCGTAGCTACAGGGCACTCTGGAAACACCATATATTTT. The chain carries TRBV9 and TRBJ1-3; perhaps TRBD1 as D (6 bases). The V end lost 0 bases, the J end lost 0 bases, and 10 bases lay between the germline ends. The CDR3 covers 16 residues. Germline CDR1 reads SGDLS; CDR2 reads YYNGEE.

The chain recombines TRBV14 with TRBJ2-4; 11 bases line up with TRBD2. With 4 bases clipped from V and 3 bases from J, the junction kept 5 bases outside the gene matches. The CDR3 contains 16 residues. CDR1 and CDR2 from the germline V gene are SGHDN and FVKESK. CDR3 sequence (DNA): TGTGCCAGCAGCCCTAGACTAGCGGGGAACAAAAACATTCAGTACTTC. It yields the protein CASSPRLAGNKNIQYF.

The V and J genes are TRBV3-1 and TRBJ1-3; D is perhaps TRBD1 (6 bases). The CDR3 has 15 amino acids. Trimming removed 1 base from V and 2 bases from J, with 9 bases in between. The V gene's germline CDR1 is LGHDT and CDR2 YNNKEL (reference sequence). The chain's CDR3 is CASSQGDITGNTIYF. In DNA form, the CDR3 reads TGTGCCAGCAGCCAAGGGGACATAACTGGAAACACCATATATTTT.

This clonotype has ten or more counts. This sequence joins TRBV28 and TRBJ1-5; 7 bases align to TRBD1. V was clipped by 5 bases and J by 2 bases; unmatched bases: 3. The CDR3 sequence is 14 residues long. From germline, CDR1 is MDHEN and CDR2 SYDVKM. The CDR3 DNA is TGTGCCAGCAGTCGACAGGGAGGCAATCAGCCCCAGCATTTT. Amino acids: CASSRQGGNQPQHF.

The CDR3 loop reads CASSVVGTTSGGYNEQFF. CDR3 in DNA: TGTGCCAGCAGCGTAGTTGGAACAACTAGCGGAGGGTACAATGAGCAGTTCTTC. The chain employs TRBV9 and TRBJ2-1; 8 nucleotides agree with TRBD2. After removal of 0 bases from V and 4 bases from J, the junction contained 12 bases not matched to a gene. This CDR3 has 18 amino acids. Germline assignment: CDR1 SGDLS and CDR2 YYNGEE.

This clonotype was found many times. The chain combines TRBV29-1 with TRBJ1-3; D is undetermined. Trimming pared 7 bases from V and 4 bases from J, leaving 8 bases between. CDR1 is SQVTM, CDR2 ANQGSEA, per germline. The CDR3 extends over 11 amino acids. The CDR3 protein is CSGRQGNTIYF. Here the CDR3 DNA reads TGCAGCGGGCGGCAGGGAAACACCATATATTTT.

This clonotype was observed a handful of times. CDR3 sequence reads: CASSAARGTGALTDTQYF. CDR3 sequence (DNA): TGTGCCAGCAGCGCCGCCCGGGGAACAGGGGCCCTCACAGATACGCAGTATTTT. This chain links TRBV9 with TRBJ2-3; 7 nucleotides line up with TRBD1. The CDR3 has 18 amino acids. Germline V lookup: CDR1 SGDLS, CDR2 YYNGEE. J was trimmed by 2 bases and V by 3 bases; bases with no gene match: 15. Supplemented by reference TRBV9 and TRBJ2-3, the full variable domain reads DSGVTQTPKHLITATGQRVTLRCSPRSGDLSVYWYQQSLDQGLQFLIQYYNGEERAKGNILERFSAQQFPDLHSELNLSSLELGDSALYFCASSAARGTGALTDTQYFGPGTRLTVL.

The V call is TRBV5-1, the J call TRBJ2-3, with D hard to call. Trimming cost V 4 bases and J 4 bases, with 10 bases left between them. The CDR3 totals 13 residues. From germline, CDR1 is SGHRS and CDR2 YFSETQ. CDR3: CASSIQEADTQYF. The DNA for the CDR3 is TGCGCCAGCAGCATTCAAGAGGCAGATACGCAGTATTTT.

This clonotype has ten or more counts. The chain joins TRBV3-1 to TRBJ1-2, with D unresolved. V was trimmed by 4 bases and J by 3 bases, leaving 9 bases between them. Germline V gene lookup returns CDR1 LGHDT and CDR2 YNNKEL (reference sequence). The CDR3 sequence is 13 residues long. The CDR3 DNA reads as TGTGCCAGCAGCCGACCGGGCGACTATGGCTACACCTTC. Translating it yields CASSRPGDYGYTF. Together with reference TRBV3-1 and TRBJ1-2, the CDR3 gives the full variable domain: DTAVSQTPKYLVTQMGNDKSIKCEQNLGHDTMYWYKQDSKKFLKIMFSYNNKELIINETVPNRFSPKSPDKAHLNLHINSLELGDSAVYFCASSRPGDYGYTFGSGTRLTVV.

The V gene is TRBV6-2 or TRBV6-3, the J gene TRBJ2-5; no definite D call. This CDR3 is built from 12 residues. V was clipped by 6 bases and J by 2 bases, with 7 bases between them. The V gene's germline CDR1 is MNHEY and CDR2 SVGEGT. CDR3 sequence (DNA): TGTGCCAGCAGGAGGAAACAAGAGACCCAGTACTTC. Translating it yields CASRRKQETQYF.

This clonotype was picked up a small number of times. V and J are TRBV29-1 and TRBJ1-2; D is perhaps TRBD1 (5 bases). V was trimmed by 4 bases and J by 8 bases, leaving 11 bases between them. Germline values: CDR1 SQVTM, CDR2 ANQGSEA. This CDR3 is built from 11 residues. CDR3 sequence reads: CSVGGRAGYTF. CDR3 DNA: TGCAGCGTTGGCGGCAGGGCGGGCTACACCTTC.

This clonotype was detected ten times or more. The gene calls are TRBV29-1 and TRBJ2-3; D might be TRBD1 (6 bases). V was pared by 6 bases and J by 5 bases, with 21 bases between. The CDR3 is made up of 15 amino acids. Germline CDR1 SQVTM, CDR2 ANQGSEA. The CDR3 DNA follows: TGCAGCGTCCAAACCAGTACCACAGGGCTAGATACGCAGTATTTT. It encodes CSVQTSTTGLDTQYF.

The chain uses TRBV20-1 and TRBJ2-7, with TRBD2 matching 11 bases. V trimming: 3 bases; J trimming: 0 bases; junction bases outside the gene matches: 7. Germline CDR1 and CDR2: DFQATT and SNEGSKA (reference sequence). The CDR3 loop spans 16 amino acids. CDR3 residues: CSASGLAGGSSYEQYF. DNA for the CDR3: TGCAGTGCTAGTGGGCTAGCGGGAGGAAGCTCCTACGAGCAGTACTTC.

This clonotype came up many times. The chain uses TRBV28 and TRBJ1-1; D remains unclear. The germline V gene encodes CDR1 MDHEN and CDR2 SYDVKM. This CDR3 region has 12 residues. V shed 5 bases and J shed 0 bases, with 4 bases lying between them. CDR3 protein: CASSTMNTEAFF. In nucleotides, the CDR3 is TGTGCCAGCAGTACGATGAACACTGAAGCTTTCTTT.

This clonotype was seen a few times. The V call is TRBV5-1, the J call TRBJ2-1; TRBD2 aligns across 9 bases. The J segment lost 6 bases and the V segment lost 4 bases, leaving 17 bases of the junction unmatched. The V gene's germline CDR1 is SGHRS and CDR2 YFSETQ. The CDR3 length is 18 residues. The CDR3 nucleotides are TGCGCCAGCAGCCAAAGATCCACTAGCGGGTCGAGAGCCAATGAGCAGTTCTTC. Protein product: CASSQRSTSGSRANEQFF.

The V call is TRBV6-5, the J call TRBJ2-1; 10 nucleotides line up with TRBD2. This CDR3 spans 16 amino acids. The germline V gene has CDR1 MNHEY and CDR2 SVGAGI. Losses at the gene ends were 6 bases for V and 2 bases for J; bases not matched to a gene: 7. CDR3 sequence reads: CASRPNSGGTYNEQFF. The CDR3 bases are TGTGCCAGCAGACCTAATAGCGGGGGGACCTACAATGAGCAGTTCTTC.

The gene calls are TRBV15 and TRBJ1-1, with D unclear. V lost 4 bases, J lost 1 base, and 4 bases lay in between. The CDR3 contains 12 residues. CDR1 and CDR2 from the germline V gene are LNHNV and YYDKDF (reference sequence). The CDR3 region has the DNA TGTGCCACCAGCACAAAGAACACTGAAGCTTTCTTT. It specifies CATSTKNTEAFF.

This sequence joins TRBV7-9 and TRBJ2-1, with 12 bases fitting TRBD2. The CDR3 runs 15 residues. CDR1 is SEHNR and CDR2 is FQNEAQ in the germline V gene (reference sequence). V gave up 5 bases and J gave up 6 bases; unmatched junction bases: 5. The CDR3 region has the DNA TGTGCCAGCAGCCACCGGACTAGCGGGATCAATGAGCAGTTCTTC. Amino acid sequence: CASSHRTSGINEQFF.

In this sample, this clonotype turned up a few times. V usage is TRBV15 and J usage is TRBJ2-1, with D perhaps TRBD1 (5 bases). Germline lookup yields CDR1 LNHNV and CDR2 YYDKDF (reference sequence). This CDR3 contains 17 residues. V lost 0 bases, J lost 7 bases, and 19 bases lay in between. The CDR3 here is CATSRDLVRQGSNEQFF. As DNA, the CDR3 is TGTGCCACCAGCAGAGATCTGGTTAGGCAGGGAAGTAATGAGCAGTTCTTC.

This clonotype was detected only a few times. This sequence joins TRBV7-2 and TRBJ1-1; TRBD1 might be the D (5 bases). This CDR3 region has 14 residues. Germline loops: CDR1 SGHTA, CDR2 FQGNSA. V lost 0 bases to trimming and J lost 4 bases, with 9 bases between them. For the CDR3, the DNA is TGTGCCAGCAGCTTAGCGCTGGGGGGCACTGAAGCTTTCTTT. It translates to CASSLALGGTEAFF.

This clonotype was seen at least ten times. The rearrangement links TRBV3-1 to TRBJ1-6; the D is unclear. The CDR3 runs 14 residues. Trimming pared 0 bases from V and 10 bases from J, leaving 10 bases between. Germline assignment: CDR1 LGHDT and CDR2 YNNKEL (reference sequence). The DNA of the CDR3 is TGTGCCAGCAGCCAAGAATTCCGTTACTCACCCCTCCACTTT. Protein sequence: CASSQEFRYSPLHF.

The chain has TRBV20-1 and TRBJ2-6, with 9 bases matching TRBD1. J lost 0 bases, V lost 5 bases, and 8 bases had no gene match. The CDR3 length is 17 residues. CDR1 is DFQATT and CDR2 is SNEGSKA in the germline V gene (reference sequence). The CDR3 DNA is TGCAGTGCTGACCCGGGACAGGGAGGCTCTGGGGCCAACGTCCTGACTTTC. Its translation: CSADPGQGGSGANVLTF.

This clonotype was seen more than once but under ten times. The J gene is TRBJ2-7, the V gene TRBV6-5, with a possible D match to TRBD1 (6 bases). From germline, CDR1 is MNHEY and CDR2 SVGAGI. The CDR3 is 16 residues long. Trimming left V 0 bases short and J 4 bases short, with 16 bases between. Written as DNA, the CDR3 is TGTGCCAGCAGTTACTCCGGTGCAGGGGCCATGTACGAGCAGTACTTC. Translating gives CASSYSGAGAMYEQYF.